The clone carrying this T cell receptor (gamma chain) was counted only a few times. Its antigen is unidentified. Within the sample, other DNA sequences also encode this same CDR3. This specimen comes from a study of Vδ1+ human thymocytes. The study's findings and limits: Highly polyclonal TRG and TRD repertoires with Gaussian CDR3 length distributions appeared in thymus.

The template was reverse-transcribed extracted RNA. CDR3 amplicons came from multiplex PCR with pooled V-gene forward and constant-region reverse primers. TCRdb ran CATT on the multiplex PCR reads. The sample records 9,000 to 13,000 gamma-chain clones, about 47% being singletons. CDR1 is GITISATS and CDR2 is ISYDGTV in the germline V gene (reference sequence). The CDR3 covers 11 residues. V lost 1 base and J lost 10; bases outside the gene matches: 4. The chain has TRGV9 and TRGJ1 or TRGJ2. Sequencing used Vdelta1+ gamma-delta thymocytes from the thymus. Stated subset: FACS-sorted CD3+ TCRalphabeta- TCRVdelta1+ TCRVdelta2- thymocytes. This TCR was sampled from a boy under two years old who had congenital heart surgery. As DNA, the CDR3 is TGTGCCTTGTGGGAGGTTAGGAAGAAACTCTTT. Its protein is CALWEVRKKLF.